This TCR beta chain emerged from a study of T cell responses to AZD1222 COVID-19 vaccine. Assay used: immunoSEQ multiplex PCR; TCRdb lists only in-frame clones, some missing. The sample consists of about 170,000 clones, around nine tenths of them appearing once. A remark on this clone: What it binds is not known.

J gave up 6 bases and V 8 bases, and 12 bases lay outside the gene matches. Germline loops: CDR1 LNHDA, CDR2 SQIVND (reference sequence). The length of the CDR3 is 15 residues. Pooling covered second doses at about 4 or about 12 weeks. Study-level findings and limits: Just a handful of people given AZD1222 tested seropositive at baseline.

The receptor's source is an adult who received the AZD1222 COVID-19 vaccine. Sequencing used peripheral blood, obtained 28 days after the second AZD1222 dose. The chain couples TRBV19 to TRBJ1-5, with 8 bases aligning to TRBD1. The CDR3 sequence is CASGNRGEAGQPQHF. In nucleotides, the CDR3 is TGTGCCAGTGGTAACAGGGGGGAAGCAGGTCAGCCCCAGCATTTT.